These 24 T cell receptor beta chains came from one sample sequenced in a study of T cell changes during pregnancy in multiple sclerosis. Method: immunoSEQ multiplex PCR; TCRdb's copy keeps in-frame clones and lacks some. This repertoire shows approximately 100,000 clones, roughly nine tenths found once; its top ten account for about 1.5%. The source was peripheral blood, collected before pregnancy. These receptors all come from a female donor with multiple sclerosis, enrolled in a pregnancy study.

V usage is TRBV5-5 and J usage is TRBJ1-2; 7 bases match TRBD1. After removal of 0 bases from V and 4 bases from J, the junction contained 12 bases not matched to a gene. Germline-derived CDR1 and CDR2 are SGHKS and YYEKEE (reference sequence). CDR3 size: 17 residues. CDR3 nucleotide sequence: TGTGCCAGCAGCTTGGAGTGGGGACAGCGACGGATCTATGGCTACACCTTC. Residues: CASSLEWGQRRIYGYTF.

The V and J genes are TRBV4-3 and TRBJ2-2; weak D call: TRBD1 (5 bases). The CDR3 covers 14 residues. The V gene lost 1 base and the J gene lost 6 bases, with 9 bases spanning the gap. Germline V gene sequence: CDR1 LGHNA, CDR2 YSLEER. CDR3 residues: CASSQGQWAGELFF. In nucleotides, the CDR3 is TGCGCCAGCAGCCAAGGACAGTGGGCCGGGGAGCTGTTTTTT.

The rearrangement links TRBV6-1 to TRBJ1-5, with TRBD1 identical over 9 bases. Trimming removed 3 bases from V and 7 bases from J; junction bases left unmatched: 10. This CDR3 is built from 16 residues. Per the germline V gene, CDR1 is MNHNS and CDR2 is SASEGT. This CDR3 reads CASSDPDRGGNQPQHF. DNA of the CDR3: TGTGCCAGCAGTGACCCGGACAGGGGAGGGAACCAGCCCCAGCATTTT.

CDR3 DNA: TGTGCCAGCCGAATAGCAGGGGGGACCCAGTACTTC. Protein product: CASRIAGGTQYF. The chain couples TRBV6-1 to TRBJ2-5; 7 positions match TRBD1. J lost 7 bases, V lost 8 bases, and 7 bases had no gene match. Germline CDR1 MNHNS, CDR2 SASEGT. There are 12 residues in the CDR3.

The chain recombines TRBV5-1 with TRBJ2-3, with 12 positions matching TRBD2. V was pared by 5 bases and J by 2 bases, with 6 bases of the junction left unmatched. Germline-derived CDR1 and CDR2 are SGHRS and YFSETQ. The length of the CDR3 is 16 residues. The DNA for the CDR3 is TGCGCCAGCAGAGCCGGGACTAGCGGGTACACAGATACGCAGTATTTT. Its protein product is CASRAGTSGYTDTQYF.

The chain is built from TRBV6-5 and TRBJ2-5, with 8 bases lining up with TRBD2. Germline V lookup: CDR1 MNHEY, CDR2 SVGAGI. Germline trimming cut 4 bases from V and 5 bases from J; bases unmatched to any gene: 9. There are 15 residues in the CDR3. The CDR3 nucleotides are TGTGCCAGCAGTTCCGGGGGGGCGGTTCGGGAGACCCAGTACTTC. Translated, it gives CASSSGGAVRETQYF.

The chain employs TRBV10-3 and TRBJ2-1, with D uncertain. Germline V gives CDR1 ENHRY, CDR2 SYGVKD. Trimming cost V 3 bases and J 15 bases, with 18 bases left between them. The CDR3 runs 13 residues. DNA of the CDR3: TGTGCCATCAGTGAACCTAATTTGGAGACCCCGTTCTTC. It is translated as CAISEPNLETPFF.

The gene calls are TRBV11-2 and TRBJ1-2; maybe TRBD1 (6 bases). From germline, CDR1 is SGHAT and CDR2 FQNNGV. The ends were cut back, 0 bases at V and 5 bases at J, with 10 bases in the middle. This CDR3 region has 14 residues. CDR3 loop: CASSLEDSPYGYTF. The CDR3 bases are TGTGCCAGCAGCTTAGAGGACAGTCCTTATGGCTACACCTTC.

V usage is TRBV27 and J usage is TRBJ1-2; 8 bases are a match to TRBD1. The V gene's germline CDR1 is MNHEY and CDR2 SMNVEV (reference sequence). Germline trimming cut 6 bases from V and 2 bases from J; bases unmatched to any gene: 5. The CDR3 is 14 amino acids. The CDR3 sequence is CASSSNRGNYGYTF. The CDR3 nucleotides are TGTGCCAGCAGCTCAAACAGGGGGAACTATGGCTACACCTTC.

This clone was counted a single time. V usage is TRBV4-3 and J usage is TRBJ1-2; the D gene is possibly TRBD1 (5 bases). Between the trimmed V and J ends, which lost 1 base and 4 bases, there was a span of 16 bases. Germline values: CDR1 LGHNA, CDR2 YSLEER. This CDR3 has 16 amino acids. The CDR3 loop reads CASSQGTTWGGYGYTF. The CDR3 DNA is TGCGCCAGCAGCCAAGGGACAACGTGGGGGGGCTATGGCTACACCTTC.

The J gene is TRBJ2-5, the V gene TRBV28; 8 bases agree with TRBD1. Per germline, CDR1 MDHEN and CDR2 SYDVKM. This CDR3 spans 14 amino acids. The junction had 10 bases not matched to a gene; V was cut back by 6 bases and J by 7 bases. DNA for the CDR3: TGTGCCAGCAGCCCGGGACAGGCCGGCGGGACCCAGTACTTC. Encoded protein: CASSPGQAGGTQYF.

The rearrangement links TRBV6-4 to TRBJ2-1, with 8 bases matching TRBD1. In germline, CDR1 is MRHNA, CDR2 SNTAGT. The CDR3 sequence is 16 residues long. Unmatched junction bases numbered 3, after V lost 1 base and J lost 1 base. The CDR3 sequence: CASSDYRTGSYNEQFF. CDR3 bases: TGTGCCAGCAGTGACTATCGGACAGGGTCCTACAATGAGCAGTTCTTC.

The chain links TRBV5-1 to TRBJ2-1; 13 bases fit TRBD2. The CDR3 runs to 17 residues. V shed 0 bases, J shed 5 bases, and the junction held 5 bases outside the gene matches. The V gene's germline CDR1 is SGHRS and CDR2 YFSETQ. The CDR3 bases are TGCGCCAGCAGCTTGGTTCAGACTAGCGGGGGGAACAATGAGCAGTTCTTC. Translated, it gives CASSLVQTSGGNNEQFF. The whole variable domain, filled in from reference TRBV5-1 and TRBJ2-1, reads KAGVTQTPRYLIKTRGQQVTLSCSPISGHRSVSWYQQTPGQGLQFLFEYFSETQRNKGNFPGRFSGRQFSNSRSEMNVSTLELGDSALYLCASSLVQTSGGNNEQFFGPGTRLTVL.

The V call is TRBV6-1, the J call TRBJ1-3; maybe TRBD1 (5 bases). This CDR3 comprises 13 residues. Germline CDR1 and CDR2: MNHNS and SASEGT. With 6 bases removed from V and 2 bases from J, the gap between germline ends came to 8 bases. The CDR3 DNA reads as TGTGCCAGCAGCGGGGGTACTGGAAACACCATATATTTT. Translation gives CASSGGTGNTIYF.

The V gene is TRBV6-6, the J gene TRBJ2-2; D is uncertain. CDR3 length equals 13 residues. Per the germline V gene, CDR1 is MNHNY and CDR2 is SVGAGI (reference sequence). The V gene lost 6 bases and the J gene lost 1 base, with 6 bases spanning the gap. CDR3 region: CASRDKNTGELFF. The CDR3 bases are TGTGCCAGCAGAGACAAGAACACCGGGGAGCTGTTTTTT.

V is TRBV15 and J is TRBJ1-1, with a weak D call TRBD1 (5 bases). Trimming left V 3 bases short and J 2 bases short, with 10 bases between. This CDR3 contains 14 residues. Germline values: CDR1 LNHNV, CDR2 YYDKDF (reference sequence). CDR3 protein: CATSSVGHNTEAFF. For the CDR3, the DNA is TGTGCCACCAGCAGTGTGGGGCATAACACTGAAGCTTTCTTT.

The chain couples TRBV21-1 to TRBJ1-1; whether TRBD1, the table's D call, matches the DNA was not checked. TRBV21-1 corresponds to a pseudogene. This CDR3 comprises 13 residues. In DNA, the CDR3 is TGTGCCAGCCTCACGTCAGGGGAAGGTGGAGCTTTCTTT. As protein: CASLTSGEGGAFF.

CDR3 DNA: TGTGCCAGCAGCTTGGTCCCAGGGCATGGGTACACTGAAGCTTTCTTT. This translates into CASSLVPGHGYTEAFF. The chain joins TRBV5-6 to TRBJ1-1; D possibly corresponds to TRBD1 (5 bases). Germline lookup yields CDR1 SGHDT and CDR2 YYEEEE. The CDR3 is 16 amino acids. Between the trimmed V and J ends, which lost 0 bases and 3 bases, there was a span of 15 bases.

The rearrangement joins TRBV7-3 to TRBJ2-3; D ambiguous. Germline CDR1 and CDR2: SGHTA and FQGTGA. V lost 5 bases to trimming and J lost 0 bases, with 12 bases between them. The CDR3 has 15 amino acids. The CDR3 sequence is CASSLLASSTDTQYF. Written as DNA, the CDR3 is TGTGCCAGCAGCCTGTTGGCCTCTAGCACAGATACGCAGTATTTT.

This rearrangement joins TRBV6-5 to TRBJ2-7, with D perhaps TRBD2 (5 bases). In germline, CDR1 is MNHEY, CDR2 SVGAGI. The ends were cut back, 5 bases at V and 3 bases at J, with 8 bases in the middle. The CDR3 is 12 residues long. CDR3 nucleotide sequence: TGTGCCAGCAGTACTAGGTACTACGAGCAGTACTTC. It specifies CASSTRYYEQYF.

The rearrangement uses TRBV27 and TRBJ1-4, with D hard to call. V was shortened by 6 bases and J by 0 bases, with 11 bases between the two germline ends. Germline CDR1 reads MNHEY; CDR2 reads SMNVEV (reference sequence). The length of the CDR3 is 15 residues. The CDR3 coding sequence is TGTGCCAGCAGATCCTTTTCTGCAACTAATGAAAAACTGTTTTTT. This codes for CASRSFSATNEKLFF. The complete variable domain, with remaining parts taken from reference TRBV27 and TRBJ1-4, reads EAQVTQNPRYLITVTGKKLTVTCSQNMNHEYMSWYRQDPGLGLRQIYYSMNVEVTDKGDVPEGYKVSRKEKRNFPLILESPSPNQTSLYFCASRSFSATNEKLFFGSGTQLSVL.

V gene TRBV2 combines with J gene TRBJ2-5, with 10 positions matching TRBD2. Losses at the gene ends were 5 bases for V and 4 bases for J; bases not matched to a gene: 7. The CDR3 covers 15 residues. Germline loops: CDR1 SNHLY, CDR2 FYNNEI. The CDR3 DNA follows: TGTGCCAGCAGTACTAGCGGGGTTACCGGAGAGACCCAGTACTTC. This encodes CASSTSGVTGETQYF. The variable domain in full, completed from reference TRBV2 and TRBJ2-5, reads EPEVTQTPSHQVTQMGQEVILRCVPISNHLYFYWYRQILGQKVEFLVSFYNNEISEKSEIFDDQFSVERPDGSNFTLKIRSTKLEDSAMYFCASSTSGVTGETQYFGPGTRLLVL.

V gene TRBV2 combines with J gene TRBJ1-2; TRBD1 agrees at 8 bases. CDR3 length equals 14 residues. Germline loops: CDR1 SNHLY, CDR2 FYNNEI. V lost 7 bases to trimming and J lost 4 bases; unmatched junction nucleotides: 8. The DNA for the CDR3 is TGTGCCAGCAAGGGTTCAGGGGGCAGCTATGGCTACACCTTC. Protein product: CASKGSGGSYGYTF.

The chain recombines TRBV5-1 with TRBJ2-1; perhaps TRBD2 as D (5 bases). The V end lost 0 bases, the J end lost 9 bases, and 10 bases lay between the germline ends. This CDR3 region has 13 residues. The germline CDR1 and CDR2 sequences are SGHRS and YFSETQ. Here the CDR3 reads CASSLASAVEQFF. The DNA of the CDR3 is TGCGCCAGCAGCTTGGCCTCAGCGGTTGAGCAGTTCTTC.